The rows below give T cell receptor beta chains drawn from one sample of a study of shared clonotypes between healthy human individuals. Repertoires were generated with immunoSEQ multiplex PCR, while TCRdb's copy carries only in-frame clones and drops some. The sample contains 2 million to 2.5 million clones, 80% to 95% of which appear only once. The material sequenced was naive CD4+ T cells from PBMCs. These receptors were taken from a man between 18 and 29 years old in good health. Some clones in this sample may be carry-over from other donors' samples. CDR3s include the opening cysteine and the closing phenylalanine or tryptophan. A D gene is named only where the DNA matches it firmly. Clone size is given for some rows only: seen once, a few or many times, or a class if the clone is expanded.

j_call: TRBJ1-3; v_call: TRBV7-2; clone_size: once; d_call: TRBD1; cdr3_aa: CASSSGGWNTIYF; cdr3_nt: TGTGCCAGCAGTTCAGGGGGATGGAACACCATATATTTT
j_call: TRBJ2-7; v_call: TRBV27; clone_size: NA; d_call: TRBD1; cdr3_aa: CASSDGTEAYEQYF; cdr3_nt: TGTGCCAGCAGTGACGGGACAGAAGCCTACGAGCAGTACTTC
j_call: TRBJ2-7; v_call: TRBV11-3; clone_size: NA; d_call: TRBD2; cdr3_aa: CASSLGGGRAYEQYF; cdr3_nt: TGTGCCAGCAGCTTAGGCGGCGGGAGGGCCTACGAGCAGTACTTC
j_call: TRBJ1-1; v_call: TRBV5-1; clone_size: NA; d_call: NA; cdr3_aa: CASSLTGRNTEAFF; cdr3_nt: TGCGCCAGCAGCTTGACAGGGCGGAACACTGAAGCTTTCTTT
j_call: TRBJ1-5; v_call: TRBV7-9; clone_size: few; d_call: NA; cdr3_aa: CASSSYSNQPQHF; cdr3_nt: TGTGCCAGCAGCTCATATAGCAATCAGCCCCAGCATTTT
j_call: TRBJ2-2; v_call: TRBV7-8; clone_size: NA; d_call: NA; cdr3_aa: CASSDKAPFANTGELFF; cdr3_nt: TGTGCCAGCAGCGACAAGGCACCGTTCGCGAACACCGGGGAGCTGTTTTTT
j_call: TRBJ2-5; v_call: TRBV2; clone_size: once; d_call: TRBD2; cdr3_aa: CASTRPPGTSGRQRDGQYF; cdr3_nt: TGTGCCAGCACCCGTCCCCCCGGGACTAGCGGGAGGCAGAGGGATGGCCAGTACTTC
j_call: TRBJ1-1; v_call: TRBV7-8; clone_size: NA; d_call: NA; cdr3_aa: CASSLGLWGGKNTEAFF; cdr3_nt: TGTGCCAGCAGCTTAGGGTTGTGGGGAGGAAAGAACACTGAAGCTTTCTTT
j_call: TRBJ1-1; v_call: TRBV18; clone_size: NA; d_call: NA; cdr3_aa: CASSPKANTEAFF; cdr3_nt: TGTGCCAGCTCTCCGAAGGCCAACACTGAAGCTTTCTTT
j_call: TRBJ2-7; v_call: TRBV6-5; clone_size: NA; d_call: TRBD2; cdr3_aa: CASSYRREWYEQYF; cdr3_nt: TGTGCCAGCAGTTACCGGCGGGAGTGGTACGAGCAGTACTTC
j_call: TRBJ2-5; v_call: TRBV28; clone_size: NA; d_call: TRBD1; cdr3_aa: CASSLLQGSVETQYF; cdr3_nt: TGTGCCAGCAGCTTACTACAGGGGTCGGTAGAGACCCAGTACTTC
j_call: TRBJ1-1; v_call: TRBV7-6; clone_size: NA; d_call: NA; cdr3_aa: CASGGQPNTEAFF; cdr3_nt: TGTGCCAGCGGTGGACAGCCAAACACTGAAGCTTTCTTT
j_call: TRBJ1-1; v_call: TRBV28; clone_size: NA; d_call: NA; cdr3_aa: CASTSTGFETEAFF; cdr3_nt: TGTGCCAGCACAAGCACAGGGTTTGAAACTGAAGCTTTCTTT
j_call: TRBJ1-2; v_call: TRBV5-4; clone_size: NA; d_call: NA; cdr3_aa: CASSLNRQGNYGYTF; cdr3_nt: TGTGCCAGCAGCTTGAATCGGCAGGGGAACTATGGCTACACCTTC
j_call: TRBJ2-1; v_call: TRBV7-3; clone_size: NA; d_call: NA; cdr3_aa: CASSEGWEQFF; cdr3_nt: TGTGCCAGCAGCGAGGGGTGGGAGCAGTTCTTC
j_call: TRBJ1-5; v_call: TRBV2; clone_size: NA; d_call: NA; cdr3_aa: CASSEAVQPQHF; cdr3_nt: TGTGCCAGCAGTGAAGCGGTACAGCCCCAGCATTTT
j_call: TRBJ1-2; v_call: TRBV5-1; clone_size: NA; d_call: NA; cdr3_aa: CASSPGGLGGYTF; cdr3_nt: TGCGCCAGCAGCCCCGGGGGGCTGGGGGGCTACACCTTC
j_call: TRBJ2-2; v_call: TRBV5-1; clone_size: NA; d_call: NA; cdr3_aa: CASSLALYTGELFF; cdr3_nt: TGCGCCAGCAGCTTGGCCCTTTACACCGGGGAGCTGTTTTTT
j_call: TRBJ1-1; v_call: TRBV6-6; clone_size: NA; d_call: TRBD1; cdr3_aa: CASTGGSTEAFF; cdr3_nt: TGTGCCAGCACAGGGGGGAGCACTGAAGCTTTCTTT
j_call: TRBJ2-3; v_call: TRBV7-2; clone_size: NA; d_call: NA; cdr3_aa: CASSLAGFVADTQYF; cdr3_nt: TGTGCCAGCAGCTTAGCTGGCTTTGTGGCAGATACGCAGTATTTT
j_call: TRBJ1-1; v_call: TRBV10-3; clone_size: NA; d_call: NA; cdr3_aa: CAISESVLDTEAFF; cdr3_nt: TGTGCCATCAGTGAGTCGGTCTTGGACACTGAAGCTTTCTTT
j_call: TRBJ1-5; v_call: TRBV2; clone_size: NA; d_call: NA; cdr3_aa: CASSGSMRDQPQHF; cdr3_nt: TGTGCCAGCAGTGGTTCCATGCGCGATCAGCCCCAGCATTTT
j_call: TRBJ2-6; v_call: TRBV6-5; clone_size: NA; d_call: NA; cdr3_aa: CASSYSSRTDLNVLTF; cdr3_nt: TGTGCCAGCAGTTACTCTAGCAGGACGGACCTCAACGTCCTGACTTTC
j_call: TRBJ1-1; v_call: TRBV7-9; clone_size: few; d_call: NA; cdr3_aa: CASSQEWLGEAFF; cdr3_nt: TGTGCCAGCAGCCAGGAGTGGTTGGGGGAAGCTTTCTTT
j_call: TRBJ1-5; v_call: TRBV19; clone_size: NA; d_call: NA; cdr3_aa: CASSTRGGRNLNQPQHF; cdr3_nt: TGTGCCAGTTCTACCCGGGGGGGCCGGAACCTCAATCAGCCCCAGCATTTT
j_call: TRBJ2-2; v_call: TRBV5-1; clone_size: NA; d_call: TRBD1; cdr3_aa: CASSPDRVGAGELFF; cdr3_nt: TGCGCCAGCAGCCCGGACAGGGTGGGTGCCGGGGAGCTGTTTTTT
j_call: TRBJ2-3; v_call: TRBV5-1; clone_size: NA; d_call: TRBD1; cdr3_aa: CASSPGQGIVDTQYF; cdr3_nt: TGCGCCAGCAGCCCCGGACAGGGTATAGTGGATACGCAGTATTTT
j_call: TRBJ1-1; v_call: TRBV7-6; clone_size: NA; d_call: TRBD1; cdr3_aa: CASRSRQGPRAFF; cdr3_nt: TGTGCCAGCAGATCCAGACAGGGCCCCAGGGCTTTCTTT
j_call: TRBJ2-7; v_call: TRBV2; clone_size: NA; d_call: NA; cdr3_aa: CASSSWGADEQYF; cdr3_nt: TGTGCCAGCAGTTCCTGGGGGGCCGACGAGCAGTACTTC
j_call: TRBJ2-3; v_call: TRBV29-1; clone_size: NA; d_call: TRBD2; cdr3_aa: CSVEGGGTDTQYF; cdr3_nt: TGCAGCGTTGAGGGCGGGGGGACAGATACGCAGTATTTT
j_call: TRBJ2-3; v_call: TRBV5-6; clone_size: NA; d_call: TRBD2; cdr3_aa: CASSLGAGATDTQYF; cdr3_nt: TGTGCCAGCAGCTTGGGAGCGGGGGCTACAGATACGCAGTATTTT
j_call: TRBJ2-1; v_call: TRBV28; clone_size: NA; d_call: TRBD2; cdr3_aa: CASSWTSGLEQFF; cdr3_nt: TGTGCCAGCAGTTGGACTAGCGGACTCGAGCAGTTCTTC
j_call: TRBJ1-4; v_call: TRBV30; clone_size: once; d_call: NA; cdr3_aa: CAWKPQGRNEKLFF; cdr3_nt: TGTGCCTGGAAACCGCAGGGCCGGAATGAAAAACTGTTTTTT
j_call: TRBJ2-1; v_call: TRBV29-1; clone_size: NA; d_call: NA; cdr3_aa: CSVRRLVGAEQFF; cdr3_nt: TGCAGCGTTCGGCGTTTGGTAGGCGCTGAGCAGTTCTTC
j_call: TRBJ2-7; v_call: TRBV5-4; clone_size: once; d_call: TRBD2; cdr3_aa: CASSLELASSSEQYF; cdr3_nt: TGTGCCAGCAGCTTGGAACTAGCGTCGTCTAGCGAGCAGTACTTC
j_call: TRBJ2-1; v_call: TRBV12-5; clone_size: NA; d_call: NA; cdr3_aa: CASGLSGLYNEQFF; cdr3_nt: TGTGCTAGTGGTTTATCAGGGCTCTACAATGAGCAGTTCTTC
j_call: TRBJ2-1; v_call: TRBV6-1; clone_size: NA; d_call: TRBD2; cdr3_aa: CASSETGGPLNEQFF; cdr3_nt: TGTGCCAGCAGTGAAACGGGAGGGCCGCTCAATGAGCAGTTCTTC
j_call: TRBJ2-2; v_call: TRBV4-1; clone_size: NA; d_call: TRBD2; cdr3_aa: CASSPWGRREGGELFF; cdr3_nt: TGCGCCAGCAGCCCCTGGGGGAGAAGGGAGGGCGGGGAGCTGTTTTTT
j_call: TRBJ1-4; v_call: TRBV19; clone_size: NA; d_call: NA; cdr3_aa: CASRGIGATNEKLFF; cdr3_nt: TGTGCCAGTAGGGGGATAGGGGCAACTAATGAAAAACTGTTTTTT
j_call: TRBJ2-3; v_call: TRBV28; clone_size: NA; d_call: NA; cdr3_aa: CASSLGALTQYF; cdr3_nt: TGTGCCAGCAGTCTCGGAGCGTTAACGCAGTATTTT
j_call: TRBJ2-2; v_call: TRBV5-1; clone_size: NA; d_call: NA; cdr3_aa: CASSLDGNTGELFF; cdr3_nt: TGCGCCAGCAGCTTGGACGGGAACACCGGGGAGCTGTTTTTT